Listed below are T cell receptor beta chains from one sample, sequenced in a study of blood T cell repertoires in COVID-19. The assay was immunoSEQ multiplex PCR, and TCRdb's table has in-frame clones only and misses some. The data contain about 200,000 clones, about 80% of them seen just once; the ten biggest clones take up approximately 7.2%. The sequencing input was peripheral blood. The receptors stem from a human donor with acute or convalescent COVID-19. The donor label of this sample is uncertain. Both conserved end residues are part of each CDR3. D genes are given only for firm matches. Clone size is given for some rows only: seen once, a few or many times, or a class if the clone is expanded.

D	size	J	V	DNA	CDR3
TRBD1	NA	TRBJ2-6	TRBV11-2	TGTGCCAGCAGCTTAGATGGGGGACAGGGAATTCGCTCTGGGGCCAACGTCCTGACTTTC	CASSLDGGQGIRSGANVLTF
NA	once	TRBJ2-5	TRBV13	TGTGCCAGCAGCTTAAGGCTAGGGGGGACAGTCCAAGAGACCCAGTACTTC	CASSLRLGGTVQETQYF
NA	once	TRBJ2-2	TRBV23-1	TGCGCCAGCAGTCAATCGGAGGGGACCAGCCTAAGTGTATGGACCGGGGAGCTGTTTTTT	CASSQSEGTSLSVWTGELFF
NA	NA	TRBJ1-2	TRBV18	TGTGCCAGCTCCCCTACTGATTTTGCCGGGGAAGGCTACACCTTC	CASSPTDFAGEGYTF
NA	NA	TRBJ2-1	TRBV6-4	TGTGCCAGCAGTGACTCCCCAGATACAATGAAGCAGTTCTTC	CASSDSPDTMKQFF
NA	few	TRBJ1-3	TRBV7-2	TGTGCCAGCAGCTTAGTGGTGACACCTGGAAACACCATATATTTT	CASSLVVTPGNTIYF
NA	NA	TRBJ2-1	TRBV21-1	TGTGCCAGCAGTACGGAGGCGGGTCGATGCGATGAGCAGTTCTTC	CASSTEAGRCDEQFF
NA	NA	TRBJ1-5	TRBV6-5	TGTGCCAGCACCCAAGGGGCGAAACAGCCCCAGCATTTT	CASTQGAKQPQHF
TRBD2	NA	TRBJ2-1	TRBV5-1	TGCGCCAGCAGCTTGTTTCCAGCCGGGACTAGCGGGCTTTACAATGAGCAGTTCTTC	CASSLFPAGTSGLYNEQFF
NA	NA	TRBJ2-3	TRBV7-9	TGTGCCAGCAGGTTGGGGGCCCCGACAGATACGCAGTATTTT	CASRLGAPTDTQYF
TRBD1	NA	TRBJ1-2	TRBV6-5	TGTGCCAGCCTGCCTACAGGGGGGGGCTATGGCTACACCTTC	CASLPTGGGYGYTF
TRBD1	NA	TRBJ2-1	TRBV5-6	TGTGCCAGCAGTCACATGGACAGGCCCCCCCAGGGGCAGTTCTTC	CASSHMDRPPQGQFF
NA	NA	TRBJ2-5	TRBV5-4	TGTGCCAGCAGCTTACAGGGACGAGTAGAGACCCAGTACTTC	CASSLQGRVETQYF
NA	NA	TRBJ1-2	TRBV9	TGTGCCAGCAGCGTAGGGAGGCTTGATGGCTACACCTTC	CASSVGRLDGYTF
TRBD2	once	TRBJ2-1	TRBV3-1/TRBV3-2	TGTGCCAGCAGCCAAGGAAGGAGGCTAGCGGGCCCGAATGAGCAGTTCTTC	CASSQGRRLAGPNEQFF
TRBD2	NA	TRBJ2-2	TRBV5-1	TGCGCCAGCAGCACCGGGACTAGAGACACCGGGGAGCTGTTTTTT	CASSTGTRDTGELFF
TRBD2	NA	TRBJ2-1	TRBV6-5	TGTGCCAGCAGTTACTCCGGACTAGCGAGCGATGAGCAGTTCTTC	CASSYSGLASDEQFF
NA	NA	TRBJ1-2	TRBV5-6	TGTGCCAGCAGCTCCCCCCGGCGGAACTATGGCTACACCTTC	CASSSPRRNYGYTF
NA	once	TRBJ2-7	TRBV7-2	TGTGCCAGCAGCTTAGGTGGACTCCTTACCTACGAGCAGTACTTC	CASSLGGLLTYEQYF
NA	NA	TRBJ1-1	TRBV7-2	TGTGCCAGCAGCCCGGGTGCCCATAGGTGGACTGAAGCTTTCTTT	CASSPGAHRWTEAFF
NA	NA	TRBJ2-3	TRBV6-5	TGTGCCAGCAGTCAGAGGGATGCAGATACGCAGTATTTT	CASSQRDADTQYF
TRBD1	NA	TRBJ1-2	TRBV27	TGTGCCAGCAGTGGCCTCCGGGACAGGGCGAAGGATGGCTACACCTTC	CASSGLRDRAKDGYTF
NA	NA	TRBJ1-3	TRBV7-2	TGTGCCAGCAGCTTCGGGATAACAAACACCATATATTTT	CASSFGITNTIYF
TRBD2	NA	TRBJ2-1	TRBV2	TGTGCCAGCAGTGGTTCCCAGACTAGCGGGAGGGCCGCGGGTCGGAATGAGCAGTTCTTC	CASSGSQTSGRAAGRNEQFF
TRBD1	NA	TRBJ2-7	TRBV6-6	TGTGCCAGCAGTTACGGGGGGACAGGCTCCTACGAGCAGTACTTC	CASSYGGTGSYEQYF
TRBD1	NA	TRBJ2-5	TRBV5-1	TGCGCCAGCAGCTTGGGGACAGGGGTTCAGGAGACCCAGTACTTC	CASSLGTGVQETQYF
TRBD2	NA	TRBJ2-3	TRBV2	TGTGCCAGTAAGAGCGGGAGTCAGGGGTTACTGGATACGCAGTATTTT	CASKSGSQGLLDTQYF
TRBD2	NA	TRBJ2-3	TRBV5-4	TGTGCCAGCAGCGCCGGACTAGCGTTTCCAGATACGCAGTATTTT	CASSAGLAFPDTQYF
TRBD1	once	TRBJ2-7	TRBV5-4	TGTGCCAGCAGCCTGGGTGGGACAGGTTCCTACGAGCAGTACTTC	CASSLGGTGSYEQYF
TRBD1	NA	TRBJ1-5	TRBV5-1	TGCGCCAGCAGCTTGGCGGGGACAGCTTATCAGCCCCAGCATTTT	CASSLAGTAYQPQHF
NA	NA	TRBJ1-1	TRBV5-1	TGCGCCAGCAGCTTGGCCGGGGGAGGCACTGAAGCTTTCTTT	CASSLAGGGTEAFF
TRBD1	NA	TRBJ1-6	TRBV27	TGTGCCAGCAGTGCACAGGGGAACAGGGCGAGCTCCTATAATTCACCCCTCCACTTT	CASSAQGNRASSYNSPLHF
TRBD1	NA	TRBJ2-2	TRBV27	TGTGCCAGCAGTCTGGACAGGCTTTACACCGGGGAGCTGTTTTTT	CASSLDRLYTGELFF
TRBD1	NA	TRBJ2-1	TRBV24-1	TGTGCCACCAGTGATTTGTCACAGGGGGCGTATTTGGAGGACCCCAGAAATGAGCAGTTCTTC	CATSDLSQGAYLEDPRNEQFF
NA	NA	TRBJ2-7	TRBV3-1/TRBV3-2	TGTGCCAGCAGCCTCCGGGGGGCCAACGAGCAGTACTTC	CASSLRGANEQYF
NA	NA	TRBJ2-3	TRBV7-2	TGTGCCAGCAGCTTAGCATCCCGAGTTTCTAGCACAGATACGCAGTATTTT	CASSLASRVSSTDTQYF
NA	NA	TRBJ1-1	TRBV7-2	TGTGCCAGCAGCTTATATAACGCGGGGAACACTGAAGCTTTCTTT	CASSLYNAGNTEAFF
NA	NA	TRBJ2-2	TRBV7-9	TGTGCCAGCAGCTTACTCGGGACACGGTCCCCCGGGGAGCTGTTTTTT	CASSLLGTRSPGELFF
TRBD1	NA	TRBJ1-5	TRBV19	TGTGCCAGTAGTGCGACAGGGTTGGTAAGCAATCAGCCCCAGCATTTT	CASSATGLVSNQPQHF
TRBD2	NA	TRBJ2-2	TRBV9	TGTGCCAGCAGCGTAGATGCTAGCGGGAGACCGAACACCGGGGAGCTGTTTTTT	CASSVDASGRPNTGELFF
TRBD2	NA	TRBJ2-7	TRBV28	TGTGCCAGCAGTTTCCCCCTAGCGGGGGCCTCCTACGAGCAGTACTTC	CASSFPLAGASYEQYF
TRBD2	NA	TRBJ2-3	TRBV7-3	TGTGCCAGCAGCTTAAGTTCGGGAGGTGGCACAGATACGCAGTATTTT	CASSLSSGGGTDTQYF
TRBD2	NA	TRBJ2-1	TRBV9	TGTGCCAGCAGCTTCCTCGGGACTAGCGGGAATAATGAGCAGTTCTTC	CASSFLGTSGNNEQFF
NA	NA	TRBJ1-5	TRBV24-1	TGTGCCACCAGTGATAACGCGGCCAGCCGCAATCAGCCCCAGCATTTT	CATSDNAASRNQPQHF
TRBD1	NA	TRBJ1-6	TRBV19	TGTGCCAGTAGTGTGCGACAGGGTGGTTCGGCTTCACCCCTCCACTTT	CASSVRQGGSASPLHF
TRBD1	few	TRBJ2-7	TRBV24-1	TGTGCCACCAGAGGGACAGGTATCGACGAGCAGTACTTC	CATRGTGIDEQYF
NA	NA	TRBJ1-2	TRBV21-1	TGTGCCAGCAGCGACCAGGGGGCGCACTATGGCTACACCTTC	CASSDQGAHYGYTF
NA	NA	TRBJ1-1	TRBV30	TGTGCCTGGTCGATCCTAGGAGCTGAAGCTTTCTTT	CAWSILGAEAFF
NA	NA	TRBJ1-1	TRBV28	TGTGCCAGCAGTTTGCCAGGGATGAACACTGAAGCTTTCTTT	CASSLPGMNTEAFF
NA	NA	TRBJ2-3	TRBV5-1	TGCGCCAGCAGGACTACCGCGGATACGCAGTATTTT	CASRTTADTQYF
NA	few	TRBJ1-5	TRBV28	TGTGCCAGCAGGATACAGGTCAATCAGCCCCAGCATTTT	CASRIQVNQPQHF
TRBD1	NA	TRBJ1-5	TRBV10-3	TGTGCCATCAGTGAGACGACAGGGGGCAATCAGCCCCAGCATTTT	CAISETTGGNQPQHF
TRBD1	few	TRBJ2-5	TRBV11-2	TGTGCCAGCAACAGGGGTATTGGGCAAGAGACCCAGTACTTC	CASNRGIGQETQYF